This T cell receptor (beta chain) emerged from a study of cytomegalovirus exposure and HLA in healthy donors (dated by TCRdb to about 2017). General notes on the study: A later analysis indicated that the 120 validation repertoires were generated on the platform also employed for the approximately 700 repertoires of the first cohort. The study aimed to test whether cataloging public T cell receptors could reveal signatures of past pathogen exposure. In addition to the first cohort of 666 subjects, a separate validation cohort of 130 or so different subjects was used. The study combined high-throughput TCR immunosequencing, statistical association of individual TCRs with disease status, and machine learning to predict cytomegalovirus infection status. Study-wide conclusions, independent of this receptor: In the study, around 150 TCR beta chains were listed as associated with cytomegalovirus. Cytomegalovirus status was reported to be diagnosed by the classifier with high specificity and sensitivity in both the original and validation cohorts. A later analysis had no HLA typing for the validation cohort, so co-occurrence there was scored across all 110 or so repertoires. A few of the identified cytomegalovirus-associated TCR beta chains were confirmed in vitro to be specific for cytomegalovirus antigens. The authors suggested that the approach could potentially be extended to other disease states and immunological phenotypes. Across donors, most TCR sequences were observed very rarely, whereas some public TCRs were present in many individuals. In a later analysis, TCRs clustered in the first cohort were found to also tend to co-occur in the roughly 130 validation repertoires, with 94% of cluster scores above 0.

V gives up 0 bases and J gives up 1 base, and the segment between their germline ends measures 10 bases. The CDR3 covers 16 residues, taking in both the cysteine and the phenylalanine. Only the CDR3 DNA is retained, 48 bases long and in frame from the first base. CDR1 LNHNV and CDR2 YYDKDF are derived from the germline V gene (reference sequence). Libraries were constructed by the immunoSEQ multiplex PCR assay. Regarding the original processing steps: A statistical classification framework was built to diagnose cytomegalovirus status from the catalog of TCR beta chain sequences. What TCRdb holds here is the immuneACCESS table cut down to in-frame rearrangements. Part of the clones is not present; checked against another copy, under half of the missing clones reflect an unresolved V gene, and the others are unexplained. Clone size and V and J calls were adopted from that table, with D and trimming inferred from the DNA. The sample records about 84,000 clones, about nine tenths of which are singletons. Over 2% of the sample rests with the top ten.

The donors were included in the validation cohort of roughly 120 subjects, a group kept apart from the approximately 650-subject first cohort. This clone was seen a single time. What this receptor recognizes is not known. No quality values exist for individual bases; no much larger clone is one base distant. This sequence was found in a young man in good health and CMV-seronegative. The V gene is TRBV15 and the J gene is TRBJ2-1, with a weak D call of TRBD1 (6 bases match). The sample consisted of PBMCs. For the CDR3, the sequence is CATSRDLGASYNEQFF. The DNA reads TGTGCCACCAGCAGAGATTTGGGGGCATCCTACAATGAGCAGTTCTTC.